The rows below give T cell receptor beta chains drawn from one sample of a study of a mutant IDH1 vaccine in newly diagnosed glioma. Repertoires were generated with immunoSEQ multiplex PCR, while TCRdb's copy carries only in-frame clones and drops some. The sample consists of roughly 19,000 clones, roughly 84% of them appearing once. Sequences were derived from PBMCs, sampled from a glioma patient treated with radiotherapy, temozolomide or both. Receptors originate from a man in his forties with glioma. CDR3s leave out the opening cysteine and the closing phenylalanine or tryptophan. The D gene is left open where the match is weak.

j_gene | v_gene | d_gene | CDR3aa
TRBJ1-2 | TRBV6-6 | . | ASITGPLTTRGYT
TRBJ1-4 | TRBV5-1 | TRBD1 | ASSFGLIRDSRHEKLF
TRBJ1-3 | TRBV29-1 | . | SVCWGDGNTIY
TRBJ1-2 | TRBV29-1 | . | SGLLGDYGYT
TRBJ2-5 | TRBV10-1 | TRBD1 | ASSEFALDRGQETQY
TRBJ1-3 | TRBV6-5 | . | ASSSRGNGNTIY
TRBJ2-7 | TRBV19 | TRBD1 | ASSAAPQGFEQY
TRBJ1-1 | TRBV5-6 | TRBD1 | ASSLRGRGTEAF
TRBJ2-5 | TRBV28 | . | ASSLTRGTQETQY
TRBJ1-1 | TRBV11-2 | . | ASSLAGTGTEAF
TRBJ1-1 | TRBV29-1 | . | SVGGSTGIPEAF
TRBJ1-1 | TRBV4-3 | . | ASSQDQMGVRAREAF
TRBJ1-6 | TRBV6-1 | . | ASSDALGGAFSPLH
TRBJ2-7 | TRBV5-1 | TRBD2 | ASSGQRESYEQY
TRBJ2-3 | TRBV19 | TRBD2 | ASTPGLAISTDTQY
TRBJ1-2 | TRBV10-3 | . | AISEVSYYGYT
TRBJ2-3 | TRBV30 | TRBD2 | ARSGGGSRGTQY
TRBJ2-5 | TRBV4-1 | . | ASTSGTGGLETQY
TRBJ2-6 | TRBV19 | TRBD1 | ASIEGARSGANVLT
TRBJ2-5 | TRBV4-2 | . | ASSQALGLHGTQY
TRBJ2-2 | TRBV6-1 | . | ASSEGPNTGELF
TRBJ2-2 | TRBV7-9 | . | ASSFPAGTGELF